A selection of T cell receptor beta chains follows, all from one sample in a study of identical twins. TCRdb independently ran MiXCR on the 5' RACE reads; one entry per CDR3 protein. The table includes under 400,000 distinct CDR3 sequences, roughly 9% detected once. Sequencing was done on a sample of naive T cells sorted from blood. These receptors all stem from a woman between 45 and 65 years old in good health. Both conserved end residues are part of each CDR3. The D gene is left open where the match is weak. The size of a clone is reported for some rows only, either as once, few or many, or as a class for expanded clones.

j_call clone_size d_call v_call cdr3_nt cdr3_aa
TRBJ2-1 few NA TRBV20-1 TGCCTAACCGACCCGGGGACTGCATACAATGAGCAGTTCTTC CLTDPGTAYNEQFF
TRBJ2-7 NA TRBD2 TRBV6-5 TGTGCCAGCAGCCTCTTAACTAGCGACTACGAGCAGTACTTC CASSLLTSDYEQYF
TRBJ2-5 NA NA TRBV12-3/TRBV12-4 TGTGCCAGCGCCGCAGCCAGGAAAATAGCAGAGACCCAGTACTTC CASAAARKIAETQYF
TRBJ2-1 many TRBD2 TRBV5-1 TGCGCCAGCAGCTTAGCTAGCGGGAGCCGCAATGAGCAGTTCTTC CASSLASGSRNEQFF
TRBJ2-1 few TRBD2 TRBV24-1 TGTGCCACCAGTGCCGTCACCGGGACTAGCGCTAATGAGCAGTTCTTC CATSAVTGTSANEQFF
TRBJ1-2 few NA TRBV12-3/TRBV12-4 TGTGCCAGCAGTTTTCCCGGGGGCGCCAATGGCTACACCTTC CASSFPGGANGYTF
TRBJ2-2 NA TRBD2 TRBV12-3/TRBV12-4 TGTGCCAGCACCACTGGGGCGGGAGGGGCCGGGGAGCTGTTTTTT CASTTGAGGAGELFF
TRBJ2-1 many NA TRBV6-5 TGTGCCAGCAGTTACTCGAAACGGAAGAATGAGCAGTTCTTC CASSYSKRKNEQFF
TRBJ2-1 NA TRBD1 TRBV7-2 TGTGCCAGCAGTCCGGACAGGACCAATGAGCAGTTCTTC CASSPDRTNEQFF
TRBJ2-3 few NA TRBV27 TGTGCCAGCAGTTTATCGATTTGGGATACGCAGTATTTT CASSLSIWDTQYF
TRBJ2-1 many NA TRBV7-2 TGTGCCAGCAGCCCGTACCTTGGGACGTCTTTCTTTAATGAGCAGTTCTTC CASSPYLGTSFFNEQFF
TRBJ2-2 few NA TRBV5-5 TGTGCCAGCAGCTTGGTTGCGGGACACCGAATAATCCCCGGGGAGCTGTTTTTT CASSLVAGHRIIPGELFF
TRBJ2-3 NA TRBD1 TRBV5-1 TGCGCCAGCCAGGGGACAGGCCACACAGATACGCAGTATTTT CASQGTGHTDTQYF
TRBJ2-1 few TRBD1 TRBV5-1 TGCGCCAGCAGCTGGGACCACAGGGGACACAATGAGCAGTTCTTC CASSWDHRGHNEQFF
TRBJ2-5 few TRBD2 TRBV9 TGTGCCAGCGGCGGGGGGATTAGCGGAGGCTGGGAGACCCAGTACTTC CASGGGISGGWETQYF
TRBJ2-3 many NA TRBV12-3/TRBV12-4 TGTGCCAGCAGATCGGGGGAGATCACAGATACGCAGTATTTT CASRSGEITDTQYF
TRBJ2-1 NA TRBD1 TRBV4-1 TGCGCCAGCAGAGCACCGGGACAGTACTTCAATGAGCAGTTCTTC CASRAPGQYFNEQFF
TRBJ1-6 many NA TRBV27 TGTGCCAGCAGTTTGGCAGTCTCCTATAATTCACCCCTCCACTTT CASSLAVSYNSPLHF
TRBJ1-2 few NA TRBV6-2/TRBV6-3 TGTGCCAGTTCCTCGCGGGGGCGCGACTTCTATGGCTACACCTTC CASSSRGRDFYGYTF
TRBJ1-2 few NA TRBV5-1 TGCGCCAGCAGCTCCGACAGAAATGGCTACACCTTC CASSSDRNGYTF
TRBJ2-4 few NA TRBV25-1 TGTGCCAGCAGTGTGGGACACTACAAAAACATTCAGTACTTC CASSVGHYKNIQYF
TRBJ1-1 NA TRBD1 TRBV3-1 TGTGCCAGCAGCCAAGATCAGGGGGTTAACACTGAAGCTTTCTTT CASSQDQGVNTEAFF
TRBJ2-3 many TRBD2 TRBV5-1 TGCGCCAGCAGCTTCCTAGCGGGATGGGGTCGGAAAACAGATACGCAGTATTTT CASSFLAGWGRKTDTQYF
TRBJ2-7 NA TRBD1 TRBV12-3/TRBV12-4 TGTGCCAGCAGTCCGGGGACAGGGGTGACCGAGCAGTACTTC CASSPGTGVTEQYF
TRBJ1-6 NA NA TRBV2 TGTGCCAGCAGTGAAGGTTCGACAGTGGGTTCACCCCTCCACTTT CASSEGSTVGSPLHF
TRBJ2-7 NA NA TRBV12-3/TRBV12-4 TGTGCCAGCAGTTTAACCCACGAGCAGTACTTC CASSLTHEQYF
TRBJ2-5 many TRBD2 TRBV18 TGTGCCAGCTCTCAGCTCTTCCGGGAGGCCCGGGGCGAGACCCAGTACTTC CASSQLFREARGETQYF
TRBJ2-1 NA TRBD2 TRBV13 TGTGCCAGCAGCTCCCCGACTAGCGGGAGAGTACGCGAGCAGTTCTTC CASSSPTSGRVREQFF
TRBJ2-1 few TRBD2 TRBV5-1 TGCGCCAGCAGCGTTGGACTAGCGGGAGGTCTTTTATACAATGAGCAGTTCTTC CASSVGLAGGLLYNEQFF
TRBJ1-2 many NA TRBV27 TGTGCCAGCAGTAGGAGAGACCTAGGAGGCTACACCTTC CASSRRDLGGYTF
TRBJ2-1 many TRBD2 TRBV5-1 TGCGCCAGCAGCTTCTTACCCACTAGCGGGACCCTAGGGATCAATGAGCAGTTCTTC CASSFLPTSGTLGINEQFF
TRBJ2-4 NA TRBD2 TRBV20-1 TGCAGTGCTAGACCCAGCGGGACCGGAACCAAAAACATTCAGTACTTC CSARPSGTGTKNIQYF
TRBJ2-7 few TRBD2 TRBV27 TGTGCCAGCAGTCCCACCCAAGGACTAGCGACGGACGAGCAGTACTTC CASSPTQGLATDEQYF
TRBJ2-1 NA TRBD2 TRBV29-1 TGCAGCGTTGACCGAAGACTAGCCAGTGAGCAGTTCTTC CSVDRRLASEQFF
TRBJ2-2 NA TRBD2 TRBV6-6 TGTGCCAGCTCAACAAGGAATAGCGGGAGGGCGCCGAACACCGGGGAGCTGTTTTTT CASSTRNSGRAPNTGELFF
TRBJ1-5 few NA TRBV29-1 TGCAGCGTTGCAGACATCCCCAATCAGCCCCAGCATTTT CSVADIPNQPQHF
TRBJ2-2 NA NA TRBV24-1 TGTGCCACCAGCCGGGACAAACCATCAGAGCTGTTTTTT CATSRDKPSELFF